This is a list of T cell receptor beta chains from one sample in a study of T cells expressing NK-cell markers. TCRdb reworked the 5' RACE reads into one entry per CDR3 protein, no DNA. This sample's table reports 350,000 to 450,000 distinct CDR3 sequences. Source material: blood T cells: a sorted CD56 or NKG2C T cell subset, CD4+ or CD8+ T cells, or bulk PBMC T cells (not recorded which). The receptors derive from a man aged 18-69 years in good health. Both conserved end residues are part of each CDR3. Some rows have no size entry. The others give once, few or many, or a class for an expanded clone.

TRBV14	TRBJ2-3	NA	CASSQEWRVSRDTQYF
TRBV18	TRBJ2-5	NA	CASSPSTGKETQYF
TRBV4-2	TRBJ2-2	NA	CASRTSGSGGELFF
TRBV5-6	TRBJ1-5	NA	CASSLRAKGGSQHF
TRBV20-1	TRBJ1-2	NA	CSANPVISDLGYTF
TRBV6-5	TRBJ2-3	NA	CASSSAGGGTDTQYF
TRBV7-8	TRBJ1-6	NA	CASSGLRGSISPLHF
TRBV7-2	TRBJ2-7	NA	CASSLDRASQYEQYF
TRBV3-1	TRBJ2-1	NA	CASTRGYSGGPIQEQFF
TRBV29-1	TRBJ2-5	NA	CSGRRSAGVETQYF
TRBV6-5	TRBJ2-1	NA	CASSYSGRGQFF
TRBV6-5	TRBJ1-6	NA	CASSYSWERGYYNSPLHF
TRBV7-3	TRBJ1-2	NA	CASGHRGRGYTF
TRBV28	TRBJ2-1	NA	CASSLKGIRRRGSNEQFF
TRBV5-1	TRBJ2-3	NA	CASSLVTSGVAKSTDTQYF
TRBV20-1	TRBJ2-3	NA	CSARPGTYSSTDTQYF
TRBV29-1	TRBJ2-5	NA	CSVDPELGVQYF
TRBV6-5	TRBJ1-4	NA	CASSSQGQRSNEKLFF
TRBV28	TRBJ2-1	NA	CASRQNVPRGEQFF
TRBV4-2	TRBJ2-5	NA	CASSQGVGGTQETQYF
TRBV6-1	TRBJ1-2	NA	CASRWTSFGTNYGYTF
TRBV11-2	TRBJ2-6	NA	CASSRQGAMSGANVLTF
TRBV4-2	TRBJ2-7	NA	CASSQDGNGATYEQYF
TRBV2	TRBJ2-1	NA	CASSEALRGSDEQFF
TRBV4-2	TRBJ2-1	NA	CASSQGTGGYNEQFF
TRBV20-1	TRBJ2-1	NA	CSARDHGRGEQFF
TRBV4-2	TRBJ2-5	NA	CASSQAWVLETQYF
TRBV20-1	TRBJ2-7	NA	CSATYRDREQYF
TRBV20-1	TRBJ1-2	medium-sized	CSARALDSGPRDGYTF
TRBV4-2	TRBJ2-7	NA	CASGTGGPYEQYF
TRBV6-1	TRBJ2-7	NA	CASSEDSRFTAVREQYF
TRBV27	TRBJ2-7	NA	CASSSAGTGGYEQYF
TRBV7-9	TRBJ2-3	NA	CASSHRLAGATDTQYF
TRBV15	TRBJ2-2	NA	CATSNGLVGGELFF
TRBV6-6	TRBJ2-7	NA	CASSYLSPPEQYF
TRBV20-1	TRBJ2-7	NA	CSARVGGGEQYF
TRBV27	TRBJ1-5	NA	CASRRTGLFQPQHF
TRBV12-3/TRBV12-4	TRBJ2-7	NA	CASSFGLAGESSYEQYF
TRBV28	TRBJ2-2	NA	CASRPDRYHTGELFF
TRBV20-1	TRBJ1-1	NA	CSASRVFAEAFF
TRBV29-1	TRBJ2-2	NA	CSAYQPTGELFF
TRBV7-2	TRBJ1-4	NA	CASSKGQGLSHEKLFF
TRBV6-5	TRBJ1-1	NA	CASSYGVGRGGTEAFF
TRBV12-3/TRBV12-4	TRBJ1-3	NA	CASSLRNTIYF
TRBV5-1	TRBJ2-2	NA	CASRGTGELFF
TRBV29-1	TRBJ2-7	NA	CSAEVIGEQYF
TRBV20-1	TRBJ2-1	NA	CSASPGTSGGAAFF
TRBV12-5	TRBJ2-1	NA	CASASGGGTYNEQFF
TRBV2	TRBJ1-1	NA	CASRRSGGYTEAFF
TRBV29-1	TRBJ1-1	NA	CSVVGTGRIMNTEAFF
TRBV30	TRBJ2-7	NA	CAWGLFGGYEQYF
TRBV20-1	TRBJ2-5	NA	CSARGPWDRGETQYF
TRBV10-1	TRBJ2-7	NA	CASSDRGDRDEQYF
TRBV27	TRBJ2-3	NA	CASSFHQGPDTQYF
TRBV12-3/TRBV12-4	TRBJ2-2	NA	CASSVGQGRTGELFF
TRBV5-1	TRBJ1-5	NA	CASSLLPTGGSNQPQHF
TRBV19	TRBJ2-3	NA	CASSARQGPRDTQYF
TRBV7-3	TRBJ2-3	NA	CASSLMGSRTDTQYF
TRBV5-4	TRBJ1-3	NA	CASSLDQTGNTIYF
TRBV6-5	TRBJ2-2	NA	CASNFQGVGATGELFF